The source of this T cell receptor beta chain is a study of T cell responses to AZD1222 COVID-19 vaccine. Sequencing was performed with immunoSEQ multiplex PCR; in TCRdb, only in-frame clones are kept and a portion is missing. Of 150,000 to 200,000 clones in the sample, under 95% are singletons; the top ten hold under 1.2%. V lost 3 bases and J 4 bases, leaving 7 bases between the germline ends. Germline V gene data show CDR1 as KGHSH and CDR2 as LQKENI. This CDR3 is built from 13 residues. Findings and caveats of the study: Donors were largely white British and mainly female; clonal diversity was possibly underestimated. At 160-218 and 743-854, vaccine-associated CD4 TCRs were dominant, and they spanned spike. In the spike-specific TCR repertoire, nearly half reportedly target unmutated variant regions. Two doses of AZD1222 preceded a rise in Spike-specific TCR breadth and depth.

On this clone: Its antigen is undetermined.

The receptor comes from an adult who received the AZD1222 COVID-19 vaccine. The material was peripheral blood, obtained 28 days after the second AZD1222 dose. This rearrangement joins TRBV18 to TRBJ1-5, with D unresolved. The CDR3 DNA reads TGTGCCAGCTCACCCGGACCGAATCAGCCCCAGCATTTT. Translation gives CASSPGPNQPQHF.